The entry below gives a single T cell receptor beta chain sequence along with its context. A single record per CDR3 protein comes from TCRdb applying MiXCR to the PCR reads. The table lists 30,000 to 40,000 distinct CDR3 sequences, approximately 20% of them singletons. The sample originates from a study of molecular identifiers for immune sequencing clone quantification. The CDR3 consists of 14 residues. The germline gives CDR1 SGDLS, CDR2 YYNGEE. The V and J ends lost 1 base and 6 bases respectively, with 14 bases between them. Material for sequencing was naive CD8+ T cells from blood, with Jurkat cell RNA spiked in. The subset was: FACS-sorted CD8+CD4-CCR7+CD45RA+ naive T cells. The rearrangement uses TRBV9 and TRBJ2-7; maybe TRBD1 (8 bases). The clonotype was recovered from a human donor in good health. Some libraries in this study had Jurkat cell RNA spiked in. Here the CDR3 reads CASSVSQGGSEQYF. CDR3 sequence (DNA): TGTGCCAGCAGCGTATCACAGGGGGGGTCCGAGCAGTACTTC.